The text below deals with one T cell receptor beta chain. No antigen is known for it. The source of the sample is a study of shared clonotypes between healthy human individuals. Study-level information: Three plates were used per donor for CD4 naive, three for CD4 memory, two for CD8 naive and one for CD8 memory. Study outcomes and limitations: Even with large depth, rarefaction showed that sorted-subset sequencing was incomplete.

Healthy adults negative for HIV, lacking recent acute infections or vaccinations, served as donors. It was into CD45RA+ naive and CD45RA-negative memory subsets that the CD4+ cells were split. Profiling relied on immunoSEQ multiplex PCR, and the TCRdb table lists in-frame clones only, not all of them. The sample records about 1.1 million clones, around 78% being singletons. The sample taken for sequencing was memory CD4+ T cells from PBMCs. Documented subset: CD45RA-negative fraction. This sequence originates from a man aged 18 to 30 in good health. Some clones in this sample may be carry-over from other donors' samples.

The DNA of the CDR3 is TGTGCCAGTAGTATAGGTTTGCTCAGGGAAGCTGGGGCCAACGTCCTGACTTTC. The encoded protein is CASSIGLLREAGANVLTF. J is TRBJ2-6 and V is TRBV19; maybe TRBD1 (5 bases). Germline CDR1 is LNHDA and CDR2 is SQIVND (reference sequence). CDR3 length equals 18 residues. The V end lost 1 base, the J end lost 2 bases, and 15 bases lay between the germline ends.